This T cell receptor (beta chain) stems from a study of beta chain features in type 1 diabetes. Sequenced material consisted of expressed TCRB transcripts (all of the isolated RNA was reverse transcribed). Reads from naive, central memory and regulatory T cell samples averaged about 3.3 million. TCRdb keeps only in-frame clones here, not all; method: immunoSEQ multiplex PCR. The data contain about 360,000 clones, approximately 12% of them singletons. The CDR3 has 15 residues. CDR1 and CDR2 from the germline V gene are LNHDA and SQIVND (reference sequence). The V and J ends lost 6 bases and 3 bases, in that order; junction bases with no gene match: 7. CD45RO/CCR7/CD25/CD127/CD95/CD27 separated CD4+ naive, central memory, regulatory and stem cell-like memory cells by sorting.

The clonotype comes from a man aged 18-30 years in good health. The chain combines TRBV19 with TRBJ2-3, with 9 bases matching TRBD2. Sequenced sample: naive CD4+ T cells from blood. The CDR3 loop reads CASRLGGRATDTQYF. The CDR3 bases are TGTGCCAGTAGGCTGGGCGGGAGGGCGACAGATACGCAGTATTTT.